The rows below give T cell receptor beta chains drawn from one sample of a study of blood T cell repertoires in COVID-19. Clones were sequenced by immunoSEQ multiplex PCR, and TCRdb holds only the in-frame ones, with some missing. The sample lists hundreds of thousands of clones; approximately 85% were seen once. Sequenced material: PBMCs or T cells enriched from blood (not recorded which). These receptors all come from a woman aged 45-65 years with acute COVID-19. Each CDR3 is given with its conserved first and last residue. Clone sizes are given selectively: once, few, many, or a class where the clone is expanded.

TRBJ1-1 NA TRBV7-9 CASVRGANTEAFF
TRBJ1-1 NA TRBV9 CASSAGTGDPRGTEAFF
TRBJ2-1 NA TRBV11-2 CASSFRDSYNEQFF
TRBJ2-1 NA TRBV14 CASSPRVARANEQFF
TRBJ1-1 NA TRBV6-5 CASILHGVGNTEAFF
TRBJ2-5 NA TRBV9 CASSVGTSGETQYF
TRBJ1-2 NA TRBV5-8 CASSLEWGQGRGYTF
TRBJ1-1 NA TRBV13 CASSLFSVNTEAFF
TRBJ1-2 NA TRBV4-3 CASSRTGRTGGEGYTF
TRBJ2-1 few TRBV2 CASSEDRGDEQFF
TRBJ2-5 NA TRBV29-1 CSVEQVEETQYF
TRBJ1-6 NA TRBV9 CASSHEEGGVYNSPLHF
TRBJ1-5 NA TRBV19 CASSIARDQPQHF
TRBJ1-6 NA TRBV7-6 CASSRDIANSPLHF
TRBJ2-7 few TRBV2 CASGAGFAYEQYF
TRBJ2-7 NA TRBV6-5 CASTPQGFYEQYF
TRBJ2-1 NA TRBV6-1 CASSDGQVRNEQFF
TRBJ1-4 NA TRBV7-2 CASSNRQGGEKLFF
TRBJ1-2 NA TRBV29-1 CSVLLGGSHGYTF
TRBJ2-6 NA TRBV6-5 CASRKGTGANVLTF
TRBJ1-1 NA TRBV3-1/TRBV3-2 CASSQVGGRAGNTEAFF
TRBJ1-6 NA TRBV19 CASSEVLGTTGNSPLHF
TRBJ2-3 NA TRBV18 CASSGLAGGGTDTQYF
TRBJ1-1 NA TRBV9 CASSVAGNTEAFF
TRBJ2-3 NA TRBV5-1 CASSLWGQGGTDTQYF
TRBJ1-2 NA TRBV18 CASSPDNQYGYTF
TRBJ1-5 many TRBV19 CASSPQENQPQHF
TRBJ1-2 many TRBV5-4 CASSPRDTSNYGYTF
TRBJ1-2 NA TRBV3-1/TRBV3-2 CASSPFQGTGNGYTF
TRBJ1-2 NA TRBV6-4 CASRVGQGYGYTF
TRBJ2-7 NA TRBV5-6 CASSLGTDPYEQYF
TRBJ2-1 NA TRBV6-5 CASRLQGAIEQFF
TRBJ1-2 NA TRBV4-3 CASSPGTGASRGGYTF
TRBJ2-7 NA TRBV5-4 CASSIGQRSYEQYF
TRBJ2-7 NA TRBV5-1 CASSLRRHNSYEQYF
TRBJ1-2 NA TRBV4-3 CASSQEVTGMTGYTF
TRBJ1-2 NA TRBV11-2 CASSSNHGARANYGYTF
TRBJ2-5 NA TRBV5-1 CASSIPQGNQETQYF
TRBJ1-2 NA TRBV9 CASSAASRFYGYTF
TRBJ1-6 NA TRBV5-1 CASSLETGGKTPLHF
TRBJ2-7 NA TRBV18 CASSADRSYEQYF
TRBJ2-6 few TRBV7-9 CASRSSGANVLTF
TRBJ2-5 few TRBV6-6 CASSGTGERTQYF
TRBJ2-7 once TRBV30 CAWSVGLGQGYEQYF
TRBJ2-7 NA TRBV5-4 CASSPGTVGHEQYF
TRBJ1-2 NA TRBV19 CASSMGGIYGYTF
TRBJ1-5 NA TRBV30 CACGTGGGNQPQHF
TRBJ1-1 NA TRBV30 CAWSDQVNTEAFF
TRBJ2-1 NA TRBV19 CASSSGMAGRGEQFF
TRBJ2-5 NA TRBV5-1 CASSLEQGQETQYF
TRBJ1-4 NA TRBV29-1 CSVGGQSNEKLFF
TRBJ1-5 NA TRBV24-1 CATSDGTGGNQPQHF
TRBJ1-3 NA TRBV6-5 CASRGAIGNTIYF
TRBJ1-6 NA TRBV9 CASSVDIQGYSPLHF